The clone carrying this T cell receptor beta chain was found a few times. What it binds is unknown. In the PCR, 60 Vbeta and 13 Jbeta primers were used. TCRdb's copy holds only in-frame clones and misses some; the assay was immunoSEQ multiplex PCR. The sample contains under 250,000 clones, around 86% of which appear only once. The germline V gene encodes CDR1 SGHRS and CDR2 YFSETQ. The CDR3 is 15 residues long. Trimming stripped 4 bases from V and 8 bases from J, with 19 bases between. The data were obtained in a study of cytomegalovirus exposure and HLA in healthy donors. Study conclusions and caveats: A likely sequencing artifact accounted for one observed cluster of highly shared sequence variants. Near-uniform donor sequencing depth was presumed by presence/absence analyses.

Material for sequencing was PBMCs. The clonotype comes from a woman aged 45-59 years in good health and CMV-seropositive. The chain is built from TRBV5-1 and TRBJ1-3; D is undetermined. For the CDR3, the DNA is TGCGCCAGCAGCCCGAGTGTAGGAGCTTGGGACACCATATATTTT. The encoded protein is CASSPSVGAWDTIYF.